This T cell receptor beta chain comes out of a study of CXCR3-negative and CXCR3-positive naive CD8 T cells. Background on the study: The libraries together contributed about 135 million TRB reads, each supplying about 1.5 +/- 0.3 million. The study's findings and limits: Diversity ran similarly high across both naive subsets but far lower in memory CD8+ cells. Similar TRBV-TRBJ usage was seen in naive cells (both CXCR3-negative and CXCR3-positive), but memory cells differed. Relative to CXCR3-negative naive cells, CXCR3-positive naive cells had more hydrophobic TRB CDR3s.

To note about this clonotype: The antigen remains unidentified.

CDR3 length: 15 amino acids. Germline V CDR1 and CDR2: SGHAT, FQNNGV. In triplicate, each CD8+ T cell subset was sorted at 300,000 to 350,000 cells per replicate. Through 5' RACE with UMI labels, the TRB cDNA libraries were prepared. No DNA is given; TCRdb re-called the 5' RACE reads and lists each CDR3 protein once. The sample has approximately 100,000 distinct CDR3 sequences. The source of this sequence is a human donor in good health. Some clones in this sample may be carry-over from other donors' samples. Sample: naive CXCR3+ CD8+ T cells from blood. Subset in this sample: CD45RO-CCR7+CD27+CD95- naive CD8+ T cells expressing CXCR3 (TNR3+). The genes are TRBV11-2 and TRBJ2-5; TCRdb proposes TRBD1, but this gene call is untestable without DNA. The CDR3 region is CASSPRGRDEETQYF.